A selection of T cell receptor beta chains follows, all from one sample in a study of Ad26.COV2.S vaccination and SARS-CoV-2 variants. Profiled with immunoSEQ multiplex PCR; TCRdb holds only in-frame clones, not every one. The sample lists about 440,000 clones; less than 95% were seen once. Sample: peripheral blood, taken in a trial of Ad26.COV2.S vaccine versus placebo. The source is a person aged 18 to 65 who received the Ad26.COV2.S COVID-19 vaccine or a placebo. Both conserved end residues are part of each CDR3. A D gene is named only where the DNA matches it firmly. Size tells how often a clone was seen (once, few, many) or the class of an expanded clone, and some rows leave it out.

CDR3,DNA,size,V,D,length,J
CASTRGSWTGELFF,TGTGCCAGCACGCGGGGGTCTTGGACCGGGGAGCTGTTTTTT,.,TRBV2,TRBD2,14,TRBJ2-2
CASSFRELNTGELFF,TGTGCCAGCAGCTTTAGGGAGTTAAACACCGGGGAGCTGTTTTTT,.,TRBV5-4,.,15,TRBJ2-2
CASKTFNEQFF,TGTGCCAGCAAAACTTTCAATGAGCAGTTCTTC,.,TRBV6-5,.,11,TRBJ2-1
CASSPEGSSYNSPLHF,TGTGCCAGCAGCCCCGAGGGGAGCTCCTATAATTCACCCCTCCACTTT,.,TRBV5-5,.,16,TRBJ1-6
CASSDSFKSSYNEQFF,TGTGCCAGCAGTGACTCGTTTAAGAGCTCCTACAATGAGCAGTTCTTC,.,TRBV6-4,.,16,TRBJ2-1
CASSLAGGEQYF,TGCGCCAGCAGCTTGGCAGGAGGCGAGCAGTACTTC,once,TRBV5-1,.,12,TRBJ2-7
CASSLGGYEQYF,TGTGCCAGCAGTTTAGGGGGATACGAGCAGTACTTC,once,TRBV6-5,.,12,TRBJ2-7
CASSLAGGTGTLKETQYF,TGTGCCAGCAGCTTGGCCGGGGGGACAGGGACACTTAAAGAGACCCAGTACTTC,once,TRBV5-6,TRBD1,18,TRBJ2-5
CASTPGRLARTSNTGELFF,TGTGCCAGTACCCCGGGCCGACTAGCGAGGACTTCGAACACCGGGGAGCTGTTTTTT,.,TRBV19,TRBD2,19,TRBJ2-2
CASSVSGSGADTQYF,TGTGCCAGCAGTGTTAGTGGGAGCGGGGCAGATACGCAGTATTTT,.,TRBV2,TRBD2,15,TRBJ2-3
CASSMQGGTQPQHF,TGTGCCAGTAGTATGCAGGGAGGGACTCAGCCCCAGCATTTT,.,TRBV19,.,14,TRBJ1-5
CASSLMGARTEAFF,TGTGCCAGCAGTTTAATGGGTGCCCGAACTGAAGCTTTCTTT,.,TRBV28,.,14,TRBJ1-1
CASSFGQSYEQYF,TGTGCCAGCAGCTTTGGTCAGAGCTACGAGCAGTACTTC,.,TRBV7-8,.,13,TRBJ2-7
CASSSADGYEQYF,TGTGCCAGCAGCTCCGCAGACGGGTACGAGCAGTACTTC,once,TRBV7-3,.,13,TRBJ2-7
CATSAGTVGGYTF,TGTGCCACCAGTGCCGGGACAGTAGGAGGCTACACCTTC,.,TRBV24-1,TRBD1,13,TRBJ1-2
CASRVQGAVTEAFF,TGTGCCAGTAGAGTACAGGGGGCTGTCACTGAAGCTTTCTTT,.,TRBV19,TRBD1,14,TRBJ1-1
CATSRDGTVGYEQYF,TGTGCCACCAGCAGAGATGGGACCGTAGGGTACGAGCAGTACTTC,.,TRBV15,.,15,TRBJ2-7
CASSPDDASSYEQYF,TGTGCCAGTAGTCCCGACGACGCGAGCTCCTACGAGCAGTACTTC,.,TRBV19,.,15,TRBJ2-7
CASSYSGSGSPGEQFF,TGTGCCAGCAGTTACTCGGGTAGCGGGAGCCCAGGCGAGCAGTTCTTC,once,TRBV6-6,TRBD2,16,TRBJ2-1
CASSQVGLAVQETQYF,TGTGCCAGCAGCCAAGTAGGACTAGCGGTGCAAGAGACCCAGTACTTC,.,TRBV3-1/TRBV3-2,TRBD2,16,TRBJ2-5
CASSPRLVNTGELFF,TGTGCCAGCAGCCCGCGACTAGTGAACACCGGGGAGCTGTTTTTT,.,TRBV5-4,.,15,TRBJ2-2
CATSREQGYNSPLHF,TGTGCCACCAGCAGAGAGCAGGGATATAATTCACCCCTCCACTTT,few,TRBV15,.,15,TRBJ1-6
CASSPPGYNEQFF,TGTGCCAGCTCACCACCGGGGTACAATGAGCAGTTCTTC,.,TRBV18,.,13,TRBJ2-1
CASSPPNPGESDEQFF,TGTGCCAGCTCACCACCAAACCCGGGAGAGTCCGATGAGCAGTTCTTC,.,TRBV18,.,16,TRBJ2-1
CASSVVGLADEQYF,TGTGCCAGCAGCGTAGTGGGACTAGCGGACGAGCAGTACTTC,.,TRBV9,TRBD2,14,TRBJ2-7
CASSEAGGRNQPQHF,TGTGCCAGCAGTGAGGCAGGGGGCCGCAATCAGCCCCAGCATTTT,.,TRBV6-1,TRBD1,15,TRBJ1-5
CASRKQDGSYEQYF,TGTGCCAGCAGGAAGCAAGACGGCTCCTACGAGCAGTACTTC,.,TRBV7-2,.,14,TRBJ2-7
CSATGLGEAFF,TGCAGTGCTACGGGCTTGGGAGAAGCTTTCTTT,.,TRBV20-1,.,11,TRBJ1-1
CASSLSWGAGELFF,TGTGCCAGCAGCTTGTCCTGGGGAGCCGGGGAGCTGTTTTTT,.,TRBV5-8,.,14,TRBJ2-2
CASSLGDSNGNTIYF,TGCGCCAGCAGCTTGGGGGACAGTAATGGAAACACCATATATTTT,.,TRBV5-1,TRBD1,15,TRBJ1-3
CASSVGVGQGSQPQHF,TGTGCCAGCAGCGTAGGTGTGGGGCAGGGGAGTCAGCCCCAGCATTTT,.,TRBV9,.,16,TRBJ1-5
CASSLLAGGQNYWEQYF,TGTGCCAGCAGTTTACTAGCGGGAGGGCAGAACTACTGGGAGCAGTACTTC,.,TRBV28,TRBD2,17,TRBJ2-7
CASSPNMGFSTDTQYF,TGTGCCAGCAGCCCCAATATGGGGTTTAGCACAGATACGCAGTATTTT,.,TRBV28,.,16,TRBJ2-3
CASSTLAENTDTQYF,TGTGCCAGCAGCACACTAGCGGAGAACACAGATACGCAGTATTTT,once,TRBV5-6,TRBD2,15,TRBJ2-3
CASSLGSSGNTIYF,TGTGCCAGCAGCTTAGGTAGCAGTGGGAACACCATATATTTT,.,TRBV7-9,.,14,TRBJ1-3
CASSVGLAGADTQYF,TGTGCCAGCAGCGTGGGACTAGCGGGAGCGGATACGCAGTATTTT,.,TRBV2,TRBD2,15,TRBJ2-3
CASRHGTSGANEQFF,TGTGCCAGCAGACACGGGACTAGCGGCGCTAATGAGCAGTTCTTC,.,TRBV5-4,TRBD2,15,TRBJ2-1
CASSRASSYEQYF,TGTGCCAGCAGCCGAGCTAGCTCCTACGAGCAGTACTTC,.,TRBV3-1/TRBV3-2,.,13,TRBJ2-7
CAISRGASDEKLFF,TGTGCCATCAGCCGGGGGGCTTCGGATGAAAAACTGTTTTTT,.,TRBV10-3,.,14,TRBJ1-4
CAIRGGEQNIQYF,TGTGCCATCAGGGGGGGGGAACAAAACATTCAGTACTTC,.,TRBV10-3,TRBD2,13,TRBJ2-4
CASSRPTGQDSNEQFF,TGTGCCAGCAGTCGCCCGACAGGGCAAGATTCCAATGAGCAGTTCTTC,.,TRBV28,TRBD1,16,TRBJ2-1
CASSLWSGGTEAFF,TGTGCCAGCAGCTTATGGTCAGGGGGCACTGAAGCTTTCTTT,.,TRBV11-2,TRBD1,14,TRBJ1-1
CASSYSRETGDTGELFF,TGTGCCAGCAGTTACTCGAGAGAGACAGGAGACACCGGGGAGCTGTTTTTT,.,TRBV6-2/TRBV6-3,.,17,TRBJ2-2
CASSMGQPHRGLPLHF,TGCGCCAGCAGCATGGGACAGCCTCATAGGGGTTTACCCCTCCACTTT,.,TRBV5-1,TRBD1,16,TRBJ1-6
CASSLASGQTYNEQFF,TGTGCCAGCAGCTTAGCAAGCGGTCAGACTTACAATGAGCAGTTCTTC,.,TRBV7-2,.,16,TRBJ2-1
CASSEESLATQYF,TGTGCCAGCAGTGAGGAAAGCCTAGCTACGCAGTATTTT,.,TRBV2,.,13,TRBJ2-3
CASSVGGRDRGGNTIYF,TGTGCCAGCAGCGTAGGGGGCCGGGACAGAGGTGGAAACACCATATATTTT,few,TRBV9,TRBD1,17,TRBJ1-3
CASSILRGPAGNTIYF,TGTGCCAGTAGTATACTCCGGGGACCCGCTGGAAACACCATATATTTT,.,TRBV19,.,16,TRBJ1-3